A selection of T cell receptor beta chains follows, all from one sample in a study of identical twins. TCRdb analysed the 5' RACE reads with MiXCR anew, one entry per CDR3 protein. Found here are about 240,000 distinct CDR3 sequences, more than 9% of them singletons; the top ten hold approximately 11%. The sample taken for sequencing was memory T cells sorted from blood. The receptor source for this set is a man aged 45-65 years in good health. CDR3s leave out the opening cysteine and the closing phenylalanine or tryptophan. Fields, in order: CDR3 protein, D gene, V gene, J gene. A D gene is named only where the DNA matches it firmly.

CDR3: ASSPPARTGELF; D: NA; V: TRBV11-2; J: TRBJ2-2
CDR3: ASSLRRGNEQF; D: NA; V: TRBV12-3/TRBV12-4; J: TRBJ2-1
CDR3: SAGGVPPGGYT; D: NA; V: TRBV20-1; J: TRBJ1-2
CDR3: SARGLAGVGYEQY; D: TRBD2; V: TRBV20-1; J: TRBJ2-7
CDR3: ASSVRLAWGELF; D: TRBD2; V: TRBV7-2; J: TRBJ2-2
CDR3: ASSLESANTEAF; D: NA; V: TRBV5-1; J: TRBJ1-1
CDR3: AISKRTLEGVNEQY; D: NA; V: TRBV10-3; J: TRBJ2-7
CDR3: ASLGGANTGELF; D: NA; V: TRBV28; J: TRBJ2-2
CDR3: ASSWVGRGDTQY; D: NA; V: TRBV27; J: TRBJ2-3
CDR3: ASSRTLQETQY; D: NA; V: TRBV7-2; J: TRBJ2-5
CDR3: ASSVDRVDSPLH; D: NA; V: TRBV9; J: TRBJ1-6
CDR3: ASRGHQETQY; D: NA; V: TRBV5-1; J: TRBJ2-5
CDR3: SAKPPNTGELF; D: NA; V: TRBV20-1; J: TRBJ2-2
CDR3: ASTKGPLLYEQY; D: NA; V: TRBV6-1; J: TRBJ2-7
CDR3: ASSEARGWMGETQY; D: NA; V: TRBV2; J: TRBJ2-5
CDR3: ASSLGTRGNQPQH; D: NA; V: TRBV7-9; J: TRBJ1-5
CDR3: ASRDRVIANYGYT; D: TRBD1; V: TRBV19; J: TRBJ1-2
CDR3: ASSQDLVRTADGQPQH; D: NA; V: TRBV4-3; J: TRBJ1-5
CDR3: ATSETGTANQETQY; D: TRBD1; V: TRBV24-1; J: TRBJ2-5
CDR3: ASSLVGGRGEQF; D: TRBD1; V: TRBV5-1; J: TRBJ2-1
CDR3: ASRTGTGGNQPQH; D: NA; V: TRBV27; J: TRBJ1-5
CDR3: AISGSSGRATSTDTQY; D: TRBD2; V: TRBV10-3; J: TRBJ2-3
CDR3: AWSVRRREQIKQF; D: NA; V: TRBV30; J: TRBJ2-1
CDR3: ASSYSARRTGYT; D: NA; V: TRBV6-5; J: TRBJ1-2
CDR3: ATSGAGGPVDTQY; D: TRBD2; V: TRBV24-1; J: TRBJ2-3
CDR3: ASSAHRDRAHNEQF; D: NA; V: TRBV21-1; J: TRBJ2-1
CDR3: ASSPGTEQY; D: NA; V: TRBV9; J: TRBJ2-7
CDR3: ATSARVNTEAF; D: NA; V: TRBV15; J: TRBJ1-1
CDR3: SAARTIPKNTGELF; D: NA; V: TRBV20-1; J: TRBJ2-2
CDR3: ASSPGTGGYETQY; D: TRBD1; V: TRBV18; J: TRBJ2-5
CDR3: ASGYNEQY; D: NA; V: TRBV6-2/TRBV6-3; J: TRBJ2-7
CDR3: ASSLDTPDTGELF; D: NA; V: TRBV5-1; J: TRBJ2-2
CDR3: ASRVPGLNTEAF; D: NA; V: TRBV6-1; J: TRBJ1-1
CDR3: ASSWDRRQGEQY; D: TRBD1; V: TRBV7-9; J: TRBJ2-7
CDR3: ATSKRQRPGGVQH; D: NA; V: TRBV15; J: TRBJ1-5
CDR3: SARGSSASSETQY; D: NA; V: TRBV20-1; J: TRBJ2-5